This T cell receptor (beta chain) was observed in a study of T cells in Graves' hyperthyroidism and ophthalmopathy. The study, taken as a whole, reports: The majority of expanded thyroid clonotypes above 0.001 also appeared in blood. For ophthalmopathy, model prediction preceded onset by a median around 7 months.

This clonotype was found a few times. Its antigen is undetermined. Amplification of TCR beta CDR3 regions used RNA as the template. First-round RT-PCR of the TCR CDR3 relied on the HTBI primer set. TCRdb passed the multiplex PCR reads through MiXCR, listing each CDR3 protein once. The profile shows approximately 400,000 distinct CDR3 sequences, roughly 13% of them singletons. Trimming took off 7 bases at V and 2 bases at J, with 12 bases between the two ends. The CDR3 loop spans 13 amino acids. Germline V CDR1 and CDR2: MNHEY, SVGAGI. Ophthalmopathy patients showed a Clinical Activity Score of at least 3, NOSPECS grade of at least 4 and duration under 3 months. The diagnostic basis comprised clinical symptoms, serum thyroxine and TRAb, thyroid ultrasound and orbital computed tomography.

The receptor was isolated from a man aged 50 to 60 with Graves' ophthalmopathy. The sample taken for sequencing was blood. This sequence joins TRBV6-5 and TRBJ2-7, with D perhaps being TRBD1 or TRBD2 (6 bases each). CDR3 DNA sequence: TGTGCCAGCATTTCGGGGGCTCCCTACGAGCAGTACTTC. It specifies CASISGAPYEQYF.